This T cell receptor (beta chain) comes out of a study of blood T cells in healthy people across ages. Trimming took off 3 bases at V and 3 bases at J, with 14 bases between the two ends. The V gene's germline CDR1 is MNHEY and CDR2 SMNVEV (reference sequence). The CDR3 length is 16 residues. Alongside a J-beta primer mix, a sample-barcoded 5' primer served in a second PCR lasting about 6 to 11 cycles. A minimum of 2.5 million CDR3-containing paired-end reads was obtained for each sample. TCRdb independently ran MiXCR on the 5' RACE reads; one entry per CDR3 protein. The sample carries some 560,000 distinct CDR3 sequences, approximately 26% recorded once. The sample was also linked to a second study, of T cells of mothers and their children.

Sequencing used blood. The clonotype comes from a boy aged 2 to 10 in good health. The rearrangement links TRBV27 to TRBJ1-4; D call uncertain. This chain's CDR3 is CASSLFTSTSNEKLFF. The CDR3 region has the DNA TGTGCCAGCAGTTTGTTTACAAGCACCTCTAATGAAAAACTGTTTTTT.